A selection of T cell receptor beta chains follows, all from one sample in a study of blood T cell repertoires in COVID-19. Libraries were prepared by immunoSEQ multiplex PCR; TCRdb keeps only in-frame clonotypes and omits some of them. Of 150,000 to 170,000 clones listed, around 74% are singletons. The sequencing input was peripheral blood. The source is a woman older than 75 with acute or convalescent COVID-19. The CDR3 runs from the conserved cysteine through the conserved F or W. D genes are given only for firm matches. Rows give clone size only sometimes, using once, few, many, or a class for an expanded clone.

NA,TRBJ2-7,NA,TRBV5-6,TGTGCCAGCAGCTTGGAAGGGGACGAGCAGTACTTC,CASSLEGDEQYF
NA,TRBJ2-5,NA,TRBV5-1,TGCGCCAGCAGCTTGGGGGCCGACAGTGTAGAGACCCAGTACTTC,CASSLGADSVETQYF
TRBD1,TRBJ1-6,NA,TRBV9,TGTGCCAGCAGCGTAGACCAGGACAGGCTTAATTCACCCCTCCACTTT,CASSVDQDRLNSPLHF
TRBD2,TRBJ2-7,few,TRBV7-9,TGTGCCAGCAGCGTACTAGCGGGGGGCGCCTACGAGCAGTACTTC,CASSVLAGGAYEQYF
TRBD2,TRBJ2-7,NA,TRBV5-6,TGTGCCAGCGGGAACCTGGGACTAGCGGGAGGTCTCTACGAGCAGTACTTC,CASGNLGLAGGLYEQYF
TRBD2,TRBJ2-2,few,TRBV28,TGTGCCAGCGGGAGGGACACCGGGGAGCTGTTTTTT,CASGRDTGELFF
TRBD2,TRBJ2-3,NA,TRBV14,TGTGCCAGCAGCCATGTTAGGTCCAGCGGGGGCCTCACAGATACGCAGTATTTT,CASSHVRSSGGLTDTQYF
TRBD1,TRBJ1-4,NA,TRBV19,TGTGCCAGTAGTATCCGGACAGGGACAGATGAAAAACTGTTTTTT,CASSIRTGTDEKLFF
TRBD1,TRBJ1-5,NA,TRBV5-1,TGCGCCAGCAGGGTTGGGACAGGGGATGCGCAGCCCCAGCATTTT,CASRVGTGDAQPQHF
TRBD1,TRBJ1-4,NA,TRBV25-1,TGTGCCAGCAGTGGATCCGGGACAGGGGGTATGTTTCTTGAAAAACTGTTTTTT,CASSGSGTGGMFLEKLFF
TRBD1,TRBJ1-1,few,TRBV7-3,TGTGCCAGCAGCCCTAGGACAGGGACGAACACTGAAGCTTTCTTT,CASSPRTGTNTEAFF
TRBD1,TRBJ1-4,NA,TRBV9,TGTGCCAGCAGCGCGCCGGGACAGGGGGATGAAAAACTGTTTTTT,CASSAPGQGDEKLFF
TRBD1,TRBJ1-4,NA,TRBV30,TGTGCCTGGACCCCTGGGACAGCCGGTGAAAAACTGTTTTTT,CAWTPGTAGEKLFF
NA,TRBJ2-7,NA,TRBV9,TGTGCCAGCAGCGCGGGGGGCAGCTCAGGGGAGCAGTACTTC,CASSAGGSSGEQYF
NA,TRBJ1-5,NA,TRBV3-1/TRBV3-2,TGTGCCAGCAGCCAAAAATGGGAAGGGGCAGGACAGCCCCAGCATTTT,CASSQKWEGAGQPQHF
NA,TRBJ2-7,NA,TRBV3-1/TRBV3-2,TGTGCCAGCAGCCAGCCCATGGGCAGCTCCTACGAGCAGTACTTC,CASSQPMGSSYEQYF
NA,TRBJ1-5,NA,TRBV19,TGTGCCAGTAAGGTAGGGGCAGGCAATCAGCCCCAGCATTTT,CASKVGAGNQPQHF
TRBD2,TRBJ2-1,NA,TRBV27,TGTGCCAGCACTAAGGGACTAGCGGGCGGTTTCAATGAGCAGTTCTTC,CASTKGLAGGFNEQFF
NA,TRBJ2-1,NA,TRBV27,TGTGCCAGTACCCGAAGTGGCGGGACGAATGAGCAGTTCTTC,CASTRSGGTNEQFF
NA,TRBJ2-7,NA,TRBV3-1/TRBV3-2,TGTGCCAGCAGCCAAGCTTCCTACGAGCAGTACTTC,CASSQASYEQYF
NA,TRBJ1-1,NA,TRBV7-2,TGTGCCAGCAGCTTCTCTCAGTTGAACACTGAAGCTTTCTTT,CASSFSQLNTEAFF
NA,TRBJ2-3,NA,TRBV20-1,TGCAGTGCTTTTCAGGGTAATACGCAGTATTTT,CSAFQGNTQYF
TRBD1,TRBJ1-2,NA,TRBV11-2,TGTGCCAGCAGCTTAGATTCAGGGGGCTATGGCTACACCTTC,CASSLDSGGYGYTF
TRBD1,TRBJ2-2,NA,TRBV5-1,TGCGCCAGCAGCGGGCCCCAAGGACAGGGGGCGAACACCGGGGAGCTGTTTTTT,CASSGPQGQGANTGELFF
NA,TRBJ2-7,once,TRBV10-1,TGCGCCACTCAGGGAGCGGGTTCCTACGAGCAGTACTTC,CATQGAGSYEQYF
TRBD1,TRBJ1-5,NA,TRBV7-8,TGTGCCAGCAGCGGAACAGGGGGCATGAGCAATCAGCCCCAGCATTTT,CASSGTGGMSNQPQHF
TRBD1,TRBJ2-2,NA,TRBV19,TGTGCCAGTAGTGGACAGGGTTCGAACACCGGGGAGCTGTTTTTT,CASSGQGSNTGELFF
TRBD2,TRBJ2-3,NA,TRBV6-1,TGTGCCAGCATCCTAACTAGCGGGATTCCAGATACGCAGTATTTT,CASILTSGIPDTQYF
TRBD1,TRBJ1-1,once,TRBV27,TGTGCCAGCAGTTTTTCCATGCAATCAGGGGGCATTAATGTTTTCTTT,CASSFSMQSGGINVFF
NA,TRBJ1-4,NA,TRBV2,TGTGCCAGCCGACGGGGGGGTGAAAAACTGTTTTTT,CASRRGGEKLFF
TRBD1,TRBJ1-2,NA,TRBV4-2,TGTGCCAGCAGCCAACAACCGGGACAGGGTGGCTATGGCTACACCTTC,CASSQQPGQGGYGYTF
NA,TRBJ2-3,NA,TRBV6-1,TGTGCCAGCAGTGAAGGCGGGGACCACACAGATACGCAGTATTTT,CASSEGGDHTDTQYF
TRBD2,TRBJ2-3,NA,TRBV5-4,TGTGCCAGCAGCCCAACTAGCGGGGTTTTAGATACGCAGTATTTT,CASSPTSGVLDTQYF
NA,TRBJ1-1,NA,TRBV19,TGTGCCAGTAGTATTAAGTGGGCCTCGAACACTGAAGCTTTCTTT,CASSIKWASNTEAFF
NA,TRBJ1-1,NA,TRBV5-6,TGTGCCAGCAGCTTGTTCCAGGGGTCCCGTGCGAACACTGAAGCTTTCTTT,CASSLFQGSRANTEAFF
NA,TRBJ1-1,NA,TRBV7-2,TGTGCCAGCAGCGAAGGGAGGAACACTGAAGCTTTCTTT,CASSEGRNTEAFF
NA,TRBJ1-5,NA,TRBV27,TGTGCCAGCAGGGGTCAGGGGTCTAGTCAGCCCCAGCATTTT,CASRGQGSSQPQHF
TRBD1,TRBJ2-2,NA,TRBV5-4,TGTGCCAGCAGCTTACCTCCGGGACAGAGTACCGGGGAGCTGTTTTTT,CASSLPPGQSTGELFF
TRBD1,TRBJ2-7,NA,TRBV19,TGTGCCACCCGGGACAGGGTTACCTACGAGCAGTACTTC,CATRDRVTYEQYF
NA,TRBJ1-5,NA,TRBV2,TGTGCCAGCAGCCTAACCGTGGGGCGGGGGTTGAGCAATCAGCCCCAGCATTTT,CASSLTVGRGLSNQPQHF
NA,TRBJ2-3,NA,TRBV9,TGTGCCAGCAGCGCTAGCGGCGGGACATACACAGATACGCAGTATTTT,CASSASGGTYTDTQYF
TRBD1,TRBJ1-5,NA,TRBV6-2/TRBV6-3,TGTGCCAGCAGCCGAAGCCGCTCCGGACAGGGGGCTAGACAGCCCCAGCATTTT,CASSRSRSGQGARQPQHF
NA,TRBJ1-6,NA,TRBV6-6,TGTGCCAGCAGAGCGGGACACAATAATTCACCCCTCCACTTT,CASRAGHNNSPLHF
NA,TRBJ2-7,NA,TRBV5-1,TGCGCCAGCAGGGAACAGGCTTCCTACGAGCAGTACTTC,CASREQASYEQYF
NA,TRBJ2-7,NA,TRBV5-5,TGTGCCAGCAGCTTGAAAAACCTAGTAGGCTACGAGCAGTACTTC,CASSLKNLVGYEQYF
NA,TRBJ1-2,NA,TRBV25-1,TGTGCCAGCAGTGTAGCACCAGACGAGTTTTCTTATGGCTACACCTTC,CASSVAPDEFSYGYTF
NA,TRBJ1-6,few,TRBV30,TGTGCCTGGAGTGTAGAGCCGGGGAGCGGACCCCTCCACTTT,CAWSVEPGSGPLHF
TRBD1,TRBJ2-7,NA,TRBV29-1,TGCAGCGTTGAAGGCGGTATGGCACAGGGGAACGAGCAGTACTTC,CSVEGGMAQGNEQYF
NA,TRBJ2-5,NA,TRBV3-1/TRBV3-2,TGTGCCAGCAGCCTGTTAGGAGGAGAGACCCAGTACTTC,CASSLLGGETQYF
NA,TRBJ2-7,NA,TRBV7-2,TGTGCCAGCAGCCAGGACAGTGGGTCCCTCTACGAGCAGTACTTC,CASSQDSGSLYEQYF
TRBD1,TRBJ1-1,NA,TRBV18,TGTGCCAGCTCACCCCAGGGGGCGCGTCACACTGAAGCTTTCTTT,CASSPQGARHTEAFF
TRBD2,TRBJ2-1,NA,TRBV9,TGTGCCAGCAGCGTAGGCGGGGGGGCTTACAATGAGCAGTTCTTC,CASSVGGGAYNEQFF
NA,TRBJ2-5,NA,TRBV7-8,TGTGCCAGCAGCTCACGGGGGACCCAGTACTTC,CASSSRGTQYF
NA,TRBJ1-6,once,TRBV5-1,TGCGCCAGCAGCTTCGAGCTGCCGGGTTCACCCCTCCACTTT,CASSFELPGSPLHF
NA,TRBJ1-1,NA,TRBV7-9,TGTGCCAGCAGAGTCGAGGGCAGGAAGAACACTGAAGCTTTCTTT,CASRVEGRKNTEAFF
NA,TRBJ1-3,once,TRBV30,TGTGCCTGGAGTGTATCCCGGCGGTTCGCTGGAAACACCATATATTTT,CAWSVSRRFAGNTIYF
TRBD1,TRBJ2-1,NA,TRBV18,TGTGCCAGCTCACCGGCCGGGACAGGGCGAAGTATTGAGCAGTTCTTC,CASSPAGTGRSIEQFF
NA,TRBJ2-1,NA,TRBV5-1,TGCGCCAGCAGAGTGGACAGTTTTGAGCAGTTCTTC,CASRVDSFEQFF